This T cell receptor (beta chain) is from a study of blood T cell repertoires in COVID-19. The CDR3 covers 16 residues. V lost 4 bases to trimming and J lost 4 bases; unmatched junction nucleotides: 11. Germline lookup yields CDR1 SGHDN and CDR2 FVKESK. The repertoire was sequenced with immunoSEQ multiplex PCR; TCRdb's copy has only in-frame clones and lacks some. The sample lists under 200,000 clones; approximately 88% were seen once. The gene calls are TRBV14 and TRBJ2-7; 9 nucleotides align to TRBD1. The clonotype comes from a woman aged 55 to 70 who had recovered from COVID-19. What was sequenced was PBMCs or T cells enriched from blood (not recorded which). The DNA of the CDR3 is TGTGCCAGCAGCCCAGTTGGGGGACAGGGTTTGTACGAGCAGTACTTC. Protein: CASSPVGGQGLYEQYF.